Shown below are 18 T cell receptor beta chains from a single sample sequenced in a study of T cell repertoires in cytomegalovirus infection. These TCRs are of unknown antigen specificity. From the reads, TCRdb called clonotypes with MiXCR, one entry per CDR3 protein. In the table there are about 340,000 distinct CDR3 sequences, 25% to 30% of which are singletons. Sequenced here: cultured PBMCs, sampled from culture after CMV antigen stimulation. The receptors here all came from a human donor in good health (CMV status not recorded). Some clones in this sample may be carry-over from other donors' samples.

The chain has TRBV19 and TRBJ1-1; tentative D call: TRBD1 (5 bases). The V gene lost 1 base and the J gene lost 4 bases, with 16 bases spanning the gap. The CDR3 sequence is 16 residues long. The germline CDR1 and CDR2 sequences are LNHDA and SQIVND (reference sequence). DNA of the CDR3: TGTGCCAGTAGTATAGGAAGGGGAGGTACGAGCACTGAAGCTTTCTTT. This translates into CASSIGRGGTSTEAFF.

Ten or more counts support this clonotype. The chain combines TRBV6-1 with TRBJ2-7; D not resolved. Per germline, CDR1 MNHNS and CDR2 SASEGT. There are 12 residues in the CDR3. With 6 bases removed from V and 3 bases from J, the gap between germline ends came to 9 bases. CDR3 sequence reads: CASSPAGYEQYF. CDR3 in DNA: TGTGCCAGCAGCCCGGCCGGCTACGAGCAGTACTTC.

The sample holds many counts of this clonotype. The chain joins TRBV6-1 to TRBJ2-2, with D perhaps TRBD2 (5 bases). The V and J ends lost 4 bases and 1 base respectively, with 19 bases between them. Germline V gives CDR1 MNHNS, CDR2 SASEGT. This CDR3 region has 18 residues. CDR3 region: CASSGLKIGSVNTGELFF. Written as DNA, the CDR3 is TGTGCCAGCAGTGGACTAAAGATCGGTAGCGTGAACACCGGGGAGCTGTTTTTT.

This chain joins TRBV19 and TRBJ2-1, with D uncertain. CDR1 and CDR2 from the germline V gene are LNHDA and SQIVND (reference sequence). The V end was cut by 8 bases, the J end by 9 bases, with 23 bases between. CDR3 length equals 15 residues. CDR3 sequence: CASQEKVRAVSEQFF. The CDR3, as DNA: TGTGCCAGTCAGGAGAAGGTTAGGGCTGTTAGTGAGCAGTTCTTC.

The chain uses TRBV7-8 and TRBJ1-6, with TRBD1 as a possible D gene (6 bases). Germline CDR1 and CDR2: SGHVS and FQNEAQ. The CDR3 runs to 18 residues. Trimming shortened V by 5 bases and J by 0 bases, and 17 bases separated the two germline ends. This CDR3 reads CASSGPDRFNSYNSPLHF. The CDR3 nucleotides are TGTGCCAGCAGCGGCCCTGACAGGTTCAACTCCTATAATTCACCCCTCCACTTT.

The chain links TRBV3-1 to TRBJ1-4; D perhaps matches TRBD1 (5 bases). The CDR3 consists of 16 residues. Trimming took off 2 bases at V and 7 bases at J, with 17 bases between the two ends. Germline values: CDR1 LGHDT, CDR2 YNNKEL (reference sequence). This CDR3 reads CASSQTGGSRGEKLFF. CDR3 sequence (DNA): TGTGCCAGCAGCCAAACGGGGGGGAGTAGGGGTGAAAAACTGTTTTTT.

The sample holds a few counts of this clonotype. This chain links TRBV6-5 with TRBJ1-6; no clear D. V lost 6 bases and J 14 bases, leaving 14 bases between the germline ends. The germline V gene has CDR1 MNHEY and CDR2 SVGAGI. This CDR3 spans 12 amino acids. CDR3 sequence (DNA): TGTGCCAGCAGCAGGACGGGGAGTTCCCTCCACTTT. Protein sequence: CASSRTGSSLHF.

This clonotype was counted between two and nine times. The chain carries TRBV5-1 and TRBJ1-1; 8 nucleotides line up with TRBD1. This CDR3 comprises 17 residues. CDR1 and CDR2 (germline): SGHRS, YFSETQ. Losses at the gene ends were 0 bases for V and 5 bases for J; bases not matched to a gene: 12. The CDR3 nucleotides read TGCGCCAGCAGCTTGGTTCCCGTACGGACAGGGAATACTGAAGCTTTCTTT. Its translation: CASSLVPVRTGNTEAFF. Based on the CDR3 plus reference TRBV5-1 and TRBJ1-1, the full variable domain is KAGVTQTPRYLIKTRGQQVTLSCSPISGHRSVSWYQQTPGQGLQFLFEYFSETQRNKGNFPGRFSGRQFSNSRSEMNVSTLELGDSALYLCASSLVPVRTGNTEAFFGQGTRLTVV.

This clonotype occurred a few times. The CDR3 DNA is TGTGCCAGCAGCTCTATTAGGTGGCTAGCGGGAGTGGCCTACGAGCAGTACTTC. Protein: CASSSIRWLAGVAYEQYF. The chain combines TRBV7-8 with TRBJ2-7; the match to TRBD2 covers 10 bases. The CDR3 loop spans 18 amino acids. V shed 4 bases and J 2 bases; nucleotides not matched to a gene: 14. Germline CDR1 SGHVS, CDR2 FQNEAQ.

This clonotype was observed a handful of times. The chain has TRBV20-1 and TRBJ1-5; possibly TRBD1 for D (5 bases). Germline lookup yields CDR1 DFQATT and CDR2 SNEGSKA (reference sequence). The CDR3 length is 15 residues. The V end lost 3 bases, the J end lost 4 bases, and 16 bases lay between the germline ends. This CDR3 reads CSASHGTQGNQPQHF. For the CDR3, the DNA is TGCAGTGCTAGCCACGGGACCCAAGGGAATCAGCCCCAGCATTTT.

In its sample, this clonotype was seen a few times. V gene TRBV10-1 combines with J gene TRBJ2-2, with D maybe TRBD1 (6 bases). This CDR3 has 15 amino acids. Between the trimmed V and J ends, which lost 1 base and 4 bases, there was a span of 10 bases. Germline lookup yields CDR1 WNHNN and CDR2 SYGVQD (reference sequence). The CDR3 nucleotides read TGCGCCAGCAGTGAGTTAACAGGGTCCACCGGGGAGCTGTTTTTT. It yields the protein CASSELTGSTGELFF.

This clonotype has at least ten counts. The chain uses TRBV12-3 or TRBV12-4 and TRBJ2-1; D tentatively fits TRBD1 or TRBD2 (6 bases each). Trimming took 2 bases from V and 7 from J, leaving 15 bases between them. This CDR3 is 15 amino acids long. Written as DNA, the CDR3 is TGTGCCAGCAGTTTACAACCCCTAGGGGGGAATGAGCAGTTCTTC. Translated: CASSLQPLGGNEQFF.

The chain couples TRBV4-1 to TRBJ2-5; D is possibly TRBD1 or TRBD2 (6 bases each). The CDR3 runs to 20 residues. Germline V CDR1 and CDR2: MGHRA, YSYEKL. Trimming took off 0 bases at V and 2 bases at J, with 25 bases between the two ends. CDR3 sequence (DNA): TGCGCCAGCAGCCAAGAAGGGGGATACAGGGCGGGGAGACCTCAAGAGACCCAGTACTTC. Translation: CASSQEGGYRAGRPQETQYF.

There are a few counts of this clonotype. The chain combines TRBV24-1 with TRBJ2-2, with D maybe TRBD2 (5 bases). The CDR3 has 16 amino acids. V shed 8 bases and J shed 2 bases, with 17 bases lying between them. The germline gives CDR1 KGHDR, CDR2 SFDVKD. The CDR3 sequence is CATTPSSGLNTGELFF. As DNA, the CDR3 is TGTGCCACCACTCCCTCGTCGGGATTAAACACCGGGGAGCTGTTTTTT.

The CDR3 loop reads CASSSLTPNTEAFF. The DNA for the CDR3 is TGTGCCAGCAGTTCCCTGACACCTAACACTGAAGCTTTCTTT. This sequence joins TRBV28 and TRBJ1-1; D gene unclear. V dropped 4 bases and J dropped 2 bases, with 11 bases sitting between them. CDR3 size: 14 residues. Germline assignment: CDR1 MDHEN and CDR2 SYDVKM. The full variable domain, with the rest looked up from reference TRBV28 and TRBJ1-1, is DVKVTQSSRYLVKRTGEKVFLECVQDMDHENMFWYRQDPGLGLRLIYFSYDVKMKEKGDIPEGYSVSREKKERFSLILESASTNQTSMYLCASSSLTPNTEAFFGQGTRLTVV.

This chain joins TRBV7-2 and TRBJ1-1; TRBD1 is a possible D gene (6 bases). Trimming shortened V by 7 bases and J by 0 bases, and 18 bases separated the two germline ends. Germline V gene sequence: CDR1 SGHTA, CDR2 FQGNSA. The CDR3 sequence is 16 residues long. The CDR3, as DNA: TGTGCCAGCACCGTAAAAATGGGGGCCCTGAACACTGAAGCTTTCTTT. Its protein is CASTVKMGALNTEAFF.

This clonotype was found a few times. The chain is built from TRBV28 and TRBJ1-5; D is unclear. CDR3 length: 12 residues. Germline CDR1 reads MDHEN; CDR2 reads SYDVKM. CDR3 sequence reads: CGSRPYNQPQHF. The CDR3 nucleotides read TGTGGATCGAGGCCATACAATCAGCCCCAGCATTTT.

The chain joins TRBV19 to TRBJ1-5; 10 nucleotides agree with TRBD1. This CDR3 comprises 15 residues. Germline CDR1 reads LNHDA; CDR2 reads SQIVND (reference sequence). J was trimmed by 5 bases and V by 5 bases; bases with no gene match: 6. CDR3 sequence reads: CASSADRGRHQPQHF. CDR3 DNA: TGTGCCAGTAGTGCCGACAGGGGGCGCCATCAGCCCCAGCATTTT.